The rows below give T cell receptor beta chains drawn from one sample of a study of shared clonotypes between healthy human individuals. Repertoires were generated with immunoSEQ multiplex PCR, while TCRdb's copy carries only in-frame clones and drops some. The table includes millions of clones, over 85% detected once. Sequencing used naive CD4+ T cells sorted from blood. Receptor source: a man younger than 35 in good health. Both conserved end residues are part of each CDR3. D genes are given only for firm matches. Some rows mark clone size as missing; the rest say once, few, many or name a class of expanded clone.

>.|.|TRBJ1-1|TRBV10-3
TGTGCCATCAAAAACGACGGGGCGGGCACTGAAGCTTTCTTT
CAIKNDGAGTEAFF
>.|.|TRBJ2-5|TRBV7-2
TGTGCCAGCAGTTCCCTCCGCGCAGGGACTTCGGAGACCCAGTACTTC
CASSSLRAGTSETQYF
>.|.|TRBJ2-7|TRBV18
TGTGCCAGCTCACCAGGGACCTTATTC
CASSPGTLF
>TRBD1|.|TRBJ1-6|TRBV5-6
TGTGCCAGCAGCCTTGGACAGGGCCAGTATAATTCACCCCTCCACTTT
CASSLGQGQYNSPLHF
>.|.|TRBJ2-7|TRBV7-9
TGTGCCAGCAGCTTAGAGAGGGGGTCCTACGAGCAGTACTTC
CASSLERGSYEQYF
>.|.|TRBJ2-1|TRBV7-6
TGTGCCAGCAGCTTAAGGGCGGGAACTTCCTACAATGAGCAGTTCTTC
CASSLRAGTSYNEQFF
>TRBD1|.|TRBJ1-2|TRBV2
TGTGCCAGCAGAGGACAGGACTATGGCTACACCTTC
CASRGQDYGYTF
>TRBD2|.|TRBJ2-7|TRBV5-6
TGTGCCAGCATCAGGACTAGCGGGATATCCTACGAGCAGTACTTC
CASIRTSGISYEQYF
>.|.|TRBJ2-5|TRBV7-2
TGTGCCAGCAGCTTACTGGCCCAGCTGTGGGAGACCCAGTACTTC
CASSLLAQLWETQYF
>.|.|TRBJ1-5|TRBV21-1
TGTGCCAGCACTGGCGGCCGGGACAGGGGCAATCAGCCCCAGCATTTT
CASTGGRDRGNQPQHF
>TRBD2|.|TRBJ2-2|TRBV5-1
TGCGCCAGCAGTCCCAACGGACTAGCCGCTACCGGGGAGCTGTTTTTT
CASSPNGLAATGELFF
>TRBD1|.|TRBJ2-7|TRBV5-6
TGTGCCAGCAACTTGGGACAGACCTACGAGCAGTACTTC
CASNLGQTYEQYF
>.|.|TRBJ1-2|TRBV5-4
TGTGCCAGCAGCTTTCCCGACAGATCTAACTATGGCTACACCTTC
CASSFPDRSNYGYTF
>TRBD2|.|TRBJ2-1|TRBV2
TGTGCCAGCAGCGAGACTAGCGGGATGAATGAGCAGTTCTTC
CASSETSGMNEQFF
>TRBD1|.|TRBJ2-7|TRBV25-1
TGTGCCAGCCGCGGGGCCGACAGGGGCGCCTACGAGCAGTACTTC
CASRGADRGAYEQYF
>.|once|TRBJ2-7|TRBV7-2
TGTGCCAGCAGCTCCCGCCCCCAGGGTGGAGAGCAGTACTTC
CASSSRPQGGEQYF
>.|.|TRBJ2-7|TRBV18
TGTGCCAGCTCACCTTCGGGGTCGAAAATGGGGCAGTACTTC
CASSPSGSKMGQYF
>TRBD1|.|TRBJ1-4|TRBV19
TGTGCCAGTAGCGACAGGGGGACTAATGAAAAACTGTTTTTT
CASSDRGTNEKLFF
>.|.|TRBJ2-5|TRBV5-4
TGTGCCAGCAGCCTCCAGGACAGCCGTAGGGCCCAGTACTTC
CASSLQDSRRAQYF
>.|few|TRBJ2-2|TRBV13
TGTGCCAGCAGCCGGACCGCGACCGGGGAGCTGTTTTTT
CASSRTATGELFF
>.|.|TRBJ2-7|TRBV6-1
TGTGCCTCTGGGGCAAACCCCTACGAGCAGTACTTC
CASGANPYEQYF
>.|.|TRBJ2-2|TRBV4-1
TGCGCCAGCAGCCAAGAGTCGGCGCTGAACACCGGGGAGCTGTTTTTT
CASSQESALNTGELFF
>.|.|TRBJ2-5|TRBV6-6
TGTGCCAGCACCCCCTCCGGCGAAGAGACCCAGTACTTC
CASTPSGEETQYF
>TRBD2|.|TRBJ2-2|TRBV5-1
TGCGCCAGCAGCTTGGCGTCAGGGAGGGACACCGGGGAGCTGTTTTTT
CASSLASGRDTGELFF
>.|once|TRBJ2-5|TRBV18
TGTGCCAGCTCACCGGTCAGTAAAGAGACCCAGTACTTC
CASSPVSKETQYF
>.|.|TRBJ2-5|TRBV7-8
TGTGCCAGCAGCCCAGTAGGAAGCGGGACCCAGTACTTC
CASSPVGSGTQYF
>TRBD1|.|TRBJ2-7|TRBV2
TGTGCCAGCAGAAACAGGGGGCCCCCCTACGAGCAGTACTTC
CASRNRGPPYEQYF
>.|.|TRBJ1-5|TRBV28
TGTGCCAGCAGACCATGGCAGGGACCTCGAAATAGCAATCAGCCCCAGCATTTT
CASRPWQGPRNSNQPQHF
>.|once|TRBJ2-7|TRBV6-5
TGTGCCAGCAGTTACAAAGGGCTAAAGGCCTACGAGCAGTACTTC
CASSYKGLKAYEQYF
>.|.|TRBJ2-7|TRBV10-3
TGTGCCATCAGTGAGTCCTCCTACGAGCAGTACTTC
CAISESSYEQYF
>TRBD1|.|TRBJ2-5|TRBV5-1
TGCGCCAGCACGGGACAGGACCAAGAGACCCAGTACTTC
CASTGQDQETQYF
>.|.|TRBJ2-7|TRBV30
TGTGCCTGGAGTGTAAGCTACGAGCAGTACTTC
CAWSVSYEQYF
>.|.|TRBJ2-5|TRBV7-2
TGTGCCAGCAGCTTAGATAGGGGCTCTAGAGACCAGTACTTC
CASSLDRGSRDQYF
>.|.|TRBJ2-5|TRBV11-2
TGTGCCAGCAGCTTAGTCCGGGACCCTTTTCAAGAGACCCAGTACTTC
CASSLVRDPFQETQYF
>TRBD1|.|TRBJ1-6|TRBV19
TGTGCCACGGCGGGACAGGGGAATTCACCCCTCCACTTT
CATAGQGNSPLHF
>.|.|TRBJ2-5|TRBV10-3
TGTGCCATCAGTGAGTCCGGCGCTCGGAGGGGGGCCCAGTACTTC
CAISESGARRGAQYF
>.|.|TRBJ2-7|TRBV30
TGTGCCTGGAGTACAACGGCCGCCTACGAGCAGTACTTC
CAWSTTAAYEQYF
>TRBD1|.|TRBJ1-5|TRBV19
TGTGCCAGTACCCGTCGTGGACAGGATAGCAATCAGCCCCAGCATTTT
CASTRRGQDSNQPQHF
>.|.|TRBJ2-4|TRBV7-9
TGTGCCAGCAGCCGTACGGGACACCAGCCCTTTAACATTCAGTACTTC
CASSRTGHQPFNIQYF
>TRBD1|.|TRBJ2-6|TRBV5-1
TGCGCCAGCAGCTTGTCGGGGACAGGGGTTGGGGCCAACGTCCTGACTTTC
CASSLSGTGVGANVLTF
>.|.|TRBJ2-2|TRBV7-9
TGTGCCAGCAGATTAGACACCGGGGAGCTGTTTTTT
CASRLDTGELFF
>.|few|TRBJ1-2|TRBV6-5
TGTGCCAGCAGTTACACAGGACAGCCCGTCTATGGCTACACCTTC
CASSYTGQPVYGYTF
>.|few|TRBJ1-1|TRBV29-1
TGCAGCGAAAGGGACGGCGCTAACACTGAAGCTTTCTTT
CSERDGANTEAFF
>.|.|TRBJ2-7|TRBV7-2
TGTGCCAGCAGCTTTCCCAACAGGGCAAGCTCCTACGAGCAGTACTTC
CASSFPNRASSYEQYF
>.|once|TRBJ2-1|TRBV11-3
TGTGCCAGCAGCTTAGCCCGGGATTACAATGAGCAGTTCTTC
CASSLARDYNEQFF
>.|.|TRBJ2-1|TRBV10-3
TGTGCCATCAGGGGGGCGGGAAATGAGCAGTTCTTC
CAIRGAGNEQFF
>.|.|TRBJ2-2|TRBV11-3
TGTGCCAGCAGCCACGACGGGAAGAACACCGGGGAGCTGTTTTTT
CASSHDGKNTGELFF
>TRBD1|.|TRBJ1-2|TRBV28
TGTGCCAGCAGTTTTAATTCTGGACAGGGGGCTGGCTACACCTTC
CASSFNSGQGAGYTF
>TRBD1|once|TRBJ1-2|TRBV25-1
TGTGCCAGCTCCCCCGCCGGGCAGGGGGCGCCTGGCTACACCTTC
CASSPAGQGAPGYTF
>.|.|TRBJ1-2|TRBV12-5
TGTGCTAGTGGACTGAATTCCGGGACCGATGGCTACACCTTC
CASGLNSGTDGYTF
>.|.|TRBJ2-1|TRBV5-1
TGCGCCAGCAATGGGGGCTTGGAGCAGTTCTTC
CASNGGLEQFF
>.|.|TRBJ1-2|TRBV19
TGTGCCAGTAGACAGGGTGAGGGTGGCTACACCTTC
CASRQGEGGYTF
>TRBD1|.|TRBJ1-1|TRBV25-1
TGTGCCAGCAGTGAGACAGGGGTGAGTGGCACTGAAGCTTTCTTT
CASSETGVSGTEAFF